Detailed here is one TCR beta chain. Only in-frame clones appear in the TCRdb table, and some are missing; sequencing was by immunoSEQ multiplex PCR. The sample lists tens of thousands of clones; nearly 90% were seen once. This specimen belongs to a study of blood T cell repertoires in COVID-19. The junction had 0 bases not matched to a gene; V was cut back by 4 bases and J by 3 bases. Germline CDR1 SGHAT, CDR2 FQNNGV. The length of the CDR3 is 13 residues. The chain uses TRBV11-2 and TRBJ2-7, with 10 bases aligning to TRBD2. Sequencing was carried out using peripheral blood. The sequence was collected from a man aged 45-65 years with active COVID-19. CDR3 DNA sequence: TGTGCCAGCAGCTCTAGCGGGGGCTACGAGCAGTACTTC. This encodes CASSSSGGYEQYF.